This entry lists 27 T cell receptor beta chains sequenced from one sample in a study of PD-1 blockade in classical Hodgkin lymphoma. Every single patient, without exception, relapsed after autologous stem cell transplantation, and brentuximab vedotin exposure varied. Sequencing used immunoSEQ multiplex PCR; TCRdb keeps in-frame clones, though not all of them. The repertoire holds roughly 150,000 clones, with about four fifths as singletons. Source: peripheral blood mononuclear cells (PBMCs), taken before the second cycle of nivolumab. These receptors were collected from a human donor with classical Hodgkin lymphoma.

The chain couples TRBV27 to TRBJ2-1; TRBD2 aligns across 9 bases. The germline CDR1 and CDR2 sequences are MNHEY and SMNVEV (reference sequence). This CDR3 is built from 14 residues. With 4 bases clipped from V and 4 bases from J, the junction kept 2 bases outside the gene matches. The CDR3 spells CASSSLAGYNEQFF. CDR3 nucleotide sequence: TGTGCCAGCAGTTCCCTAGCGGGGTACAATGAGCAGTTCTTC.

The chain carries TRBV29-1 and TRBJ2-5; D not certain. CDR3 length: 13 amino acids. CDR1 and CDR2 (germline): SQVTM, ANQGSEA. CDR3 DNA sequence: TGCAGTTTTGAACCTGGACACCAAGAGACCCAGTACTTC. It yields the protein CSFEPGHQETQYF.

The chain couples TRBV10-3 to TRBJ1-3, with D hard to call. Trimming removed 3 bases from V and 0 bases from J, with 3 bases in between. Germline CDR1 is ENHRY and CDR2 is SYGVKD. The CDR3 extends over 13 amino acids. The CDR3 reads CAISESSGNTIYF. DNA of the CDR3: TGTGCCATCAGTGAATCCTCTGGAAACACCATATATTTT.

This clone was observed a handful of times. The chain has TRBV6-5 and TRBJ2-6, with D tentatively TRBD2 (5 bases). Looked up from germline, CDR1 is MNHEY and CDR2 is SVGAGI. This CDR3 is 15 amino acids long. The V end lost 10 bases, the J end lost 4 bases, and 17 bases lay between the germline ends. CDR3 amino acids: CATNTGVNGANVLTF. The CDR3 DNA reads TGTGCCACCAATACCGGGGTTAACGGGGCCAACGTCCTGACTTTC.

CDR3 in amino acids: CASGWRKTQYF. In DNA, the CDR3 is TGTGCCAGTGGATGGAGAAAGACCCAGTACTTC. The gene calls are TRBV19 and TRBJ2-5; D unclear. The CDR3 has 11 amino acids. Trimming cost V 8 bases and J 6 bases, with 10 bases left between them. CDR1 LNHDA and CDR2 SQIVND come from the germline V gene (reference sequence). Full variable domain (outside the CDR3, taken from reference TRBV19 and TRBJ2-5): DGGITQSPKYLFRKEGQNVTLSCEQNLNHDAMYWYRQDPGQGLRLIYYSQIVNDFQKGDIAEGYSVSREKKESFPLTVTSAQKNPTAFYLCASGWRKTQYFGPGTRLLVL.

The V and J genes are TRBV2 and TRBJ2-1; D not certain. This CDR3 has 15 amino acids. Trimming stripped 5 bases from V and 0 bases from J, with 11 bases between. The germline CDR1 and CDR2 sequences are SNHLY and FYNNEI. CDR3 sequence: CASSLLRSSYNEQFF. The CDR3 DNA reads TGTGCCAGCAGTTTACTAAGGAGCTCCTACAATGAGCAGTTCTTC. The whole variable domain, remainder taken from reference TRBV2 and TRBJ2-1, is EPEVTQTPSHQVTQMGQEVILRCVPISNHLYFYWYRQILGQKVEFLVSFYNNEISEKSEIFDDQFSVERPDGSNFTLKIRSTKLEDSAMYFCASSLLRSSYNEQFFGPGTRLTVL.

This clone occurred a few times. The chain is built from TRBV19 and TRBJ2-1; TRBD2 matches 7 bases. Unmatched junction bases numbered 2, after V lost 2 bases and J lost 7 bases. The germline V gene has CDR1 LNHDA and CDR2 SQIVND (reference sequence). This CDR3 spans 13 amino acids. The CDR3 DNA follows: TGTGCCAGTAGTATAAGGACTAGGAATGAGCAGTTCTTC. Encoded protein: CASSIRTRNEQFF. The whole variable domain, remainder taken from reference TRBV19 and TRBJ2-1, is DGGITQSPKYLFRKEGQNVTLSCEQNLNHDAMYWYRQDPGQGLRLIYYSQIVNDFQKGDIAEGYSVSREKKESFPLTVTSAQKNPTAFYLCASSIRTRNEQFFGPGTRLTVL.

The chain has TRBV30 and TRBJ1-2; D uncertain. Trimming removed 4 bases from V and 4 bases from J, with 25 bases in between. The CDR3 loop spans 17 amino acids. The germline V gene has CDR1 GTSNPN and CDR2 SVGIG (reference sequence). As DNA, the CDR3 is TGTGCCTGGACCCCCCTAGAGACACTTCCCTTCCTCTATGGCTACACCTTC. It is translated as CAWTPLETLPFLYGYTF.

This clone was detected only a few times. The rearrangement links TRBV5-1 to TRBJ1-4; TRBD1 might be the D (5 bases). The CDR3 spans 16 residues. The V end was cut by 0 bases, the J end by 5 bases, with 14 bases between. Germline lookup yields CDR1 SGHRS and CDR2 YFSETQ. In DNA, the CDR3 is TGCGCCAGCAGCTTGGGGGGCAGGGTCGGGAATGAAAAACTGTTTTTT. Its protein product is CASSLGGRVGNEKLFF.

The rearrangement joins TRBV9 to TRBJ2-5, with 13 bases fitting TRBD2. This CDR3 region has 16 residues. After removal of 2 bases from V and 0 bases from J, the junction contained 1 base not matched to a gene. Germline V gene sequence: CDR1 SGDLS, CDR2 YYNGEE. This CDR3 is CASSVGTSGNQETQYF. DNA for the CDR3: TGTGCCAGCAGCGTCGGGACTAGCGGGAACCAAGAGACCCAGTACTTC.

The CDR3 coding sequence is TGTGCCAGCAGCTTAGTTTCGGCTAGGGAGTACAATGAGCAGTTCTTC. Its protein is CASSLVSAREYNEQFF. The chain has TRBV7-8 and TRBJ2-1; tentatively, D is TRBD2 (5 bases). The germline V gene encodes CDR1 SGHVS and CDR2 FQNEAQ. Trimming left V 1 base short and J 4 bases short, with 14 bases between. CDR3 length equals 16 residues.

Concerning this clone: The sample has other DNA sequences that encode this CDR3 too. V and J are TRBV18 and TRBJ2-5; no definite D call. V was trimmed by 3 bases and J by 2 bases, leaving 7 bases between them. Germline values: CDR1 KGHSH, CDR2 LQKENI. CDR3 length equals 13 residues. Here the CDR3 DNA reads TGTGCCAGCTCACCGGCCGTACAAGAGACCCAGTACTTC. Translating gives CASSPAVQETQYF.

The chain is built from TRBV7-6 and TRBJ2-3; 12 bases align to TRBD2. V was pared by 1 base and J by 5 bases, with 4 bases of the junction left unmatched. The germline V gene encodes CDR1 SGHVS and CDR2 FNYEAQ. This CDR3 region has 16 residues. CDR3 in DNA: TGTGCCAGCAGCTTAGGGCTAGCGGGAGGGCTAGATACGCAGTATTTT. Its protein is CASSLGLAGGLDTQYF.

The chain recombines TRBV2 with TRBJ2-7, with D maybe TRBD1 (5 bases). Trimming cost V 6 bases and J 7 bases, with 19 bases left between them. CDR3 length equals 14 residues. Germline V gives CDR1 SNHLY, CDR2 FYNNEI. CDR3 amino acids: CASSADTLTLEQYF. The CDR3 DNA reads as TGTGCCAGCAGCGCGGACACTCTCACGCTAGAGCAGTACTTC.

The CDR3 protein is CASRDRSNEKLFF. CDR3 coding DNA: TGTGCCAGCAGGGACAGGAGTAATGAAAAACTGTTTTTT. V and J are TRBV6-1 and TRBJ1-4; 7 bases are shared with TRBD1. V lost 6 bases and J lost 4; bases outside the gene matches: 2. The CDR3 spans 13 residues. The germline gives CDR1 MNHNS, CDR2 SASEGT.

The chain carries TRBV6-5 and TRBJ1-6; 9 bases are shared with TRBD1. CDR1 is MNHEY and CDR2 is SVGAGI in the germline V gene. Unmatched junction bases numbered 15, after V lost 6 bases and J lost 18 bases. The CDR3 totals 14 residues. CDR3 residues: CASSPGQGQPHRHF. The CDR3, as DNA: TGTGCCAGCAGCCCGGGACAGGGTCAACCCCATCGCCACTTT.

The chain employs TRBV18 and TRBJ2-4; TRBD1 might be the D (5 bases). The germline V and J ends were trimmed by 2 bases and 8 bases, with 13 bases remaining between them. This CDR3 is 14 amino acids long. Germline loops: CDR1 KGHSH, CDR2 LQKENI. CDR3 sequence: CASSPGLIGDIQYF. Here the CDR3 DNA reads TGTGCCAGCTCACCAGGCCTGATAGGGGACATTCAGTACTTC.

The DNA of the CDR3 is TGTGCCAGCAGTCCTGGGACTAGCGGGAGAGTTACCGGGGAGCTGTTTTTT. Translating it yields CASSPGTSGRVTGELFF. The rearrangement joins TRBV5-4 to TRBJ2-2; the match to TRBD2 covers 14 bases. Germline CDR1 and CDR2: SGHNT and YYREEE (reference sequence). V lost 5 bases, J lost 5 bases, and 8 bases stayed unmatched. The length of the CDR3 is 17 residues.

This rearrangement joins TRBV19 to TRBJ2-3; no clear D. Trimming shortened V by 3 bases and J by 2 bases, and 6 bases separated the two germline ends. This CDR3 spans 13 amino acids. Looked up from germline, CDR1 is LNHDA and CDR2 is SQIVND (reference sequence). CDR3: CASSMAVTDTQYF. The CDR3 DNA sequence: TGTGCCAGTAGTATGGCTGTCACAGATACGCAGTATTTT. The entire variable domain, with the rest obtained from reference TRBV19 and TRBJ2-3, is as follows: DGGITQSPKYLFRKEGQNVTLSCEQNLNHDAMYWYRQDPGQGLRLIYYSQIVNDFQKGDIAEGYSVSREKKESFPLTVTSAQKNPTAFYLCASSMAVTDTQYFGPGTRLTVL.

V gene TRBV10-3 combines with J gene TRBJ2-5, with 11 nucleotides matching TRBD1. Germline V gives CDR1 ENHRY, CDR2 SYGVKD. The CDR3 extends over 16 amino acids. V was clipped by 4 bases and J by 5 bases; unmatched bases: 9. In nucleotides, the CDR3 is TGTGCCATCAGTGGTGAGGGACAGGGGGGCCGGGAGACCCAGTACTTC. It translates to CAISGEGQGGRETQYF.

The rearrangement uses TRBV7-9 and TRBJ2-7; D gene unclear. The CDR3 loop spans 14 amino acids. The germline V gene encodes CDR1 SEHNR and CDR2 FQNEAQ (reference sequence). Trimming took 1 base from V and 2 from J, leaving 9 bases between them. As DNA, the CDR3 is TGTGCCAGCAGCTTAGGGGGTTCCACCTACGAGCAGTACTTC. It yields the protein CASSLGGSTYEQYF.

This chain links TRBV5-4 with TRBJ2-1; 7 nucleotides line up with TRBD1. Germline V gene sequence: CDR1 SGHNT, CDR2 YYREEE (reference sequence). With V trimmed by 0 bases and J by 1 base, 1 base remained unmatched. The CDR3 loop spans 15 amino acids. The CDR3 region is CASSLDRGSYNEQFF. CDR3 DNA sequence: TGTGCCAGCAGCTTGGACAGGGGTTCCTACAATGAGCAGTTCTTC.

Here the CDR3 DNA reads TGTGCCAGCAGTCCTCCGGGGGGCAGCTCCTACGAGCAGTACTTC. This codes for CASSPPGGSSYEQYF. The chain links TRBV28 to TRBJ2-7, with D perhaps TRBD2 (7 bases). Trimming removed 5 bases at V and 0 bases at J, with 14 bases between. The CDR3 runs to 15 residues. The germline gives CDR1 MDHEN, CDR2 SYDVKM.

This clone has just one count. The J gene is TRBJ1-2, the V gene TRBV5-1, with 10 positions matching TRBD1. The junction had 2 bases not matched to a gene; V was cut back by 2 bases and J by 7 bases. Germline CDR1 reads SGHRS; CDR2 reads YFSETQ. CDR3 size: 13 residues. The CDR3 sequence is CASSFRDRGGYTF. As DNA, the CDR3 is TGCGCCAGCAGCTTTAGGGACAGGGGTGGCTACACCTTC. Based on the CDR3 plus reference TRBV5-1 and TRBJ1-2, the full variable domain is KAGVTQTPRYLIKTRGQQVTLSCSPISGHRSVSWYQQTPGQGLQFLFEYFSETQRNKGNFPGRFSGRQFSNSRSEMNVSTLELGDSALYLCASSFRDRGGYTFGSGTRLTVV.

The chain is built from TRBV18 and TRBJ2-1; no clear D. Germline assignment: CDR1 KGHSH and CDR2 LQKENI. CDR3 length: 12 amino acids. V dropped 3 bases and J dropped 7 bases, with 7 bases sitting between them. The CDR3 reads CASSPFGNEQFF. The CDR3 coding sequence is TGTGCCAGCTCACCTTTCGGGAATGAGCAGTTCTTC.

The chain uses TRBV9 and TRBJ2-1; TRBD1 matches 7 bases. Germline CDR1 and CDR2: SGDLS and YYNGEE. Germline trimming cut 0 bases from V and 6 bases from J; bases unmatched to any gene: 6. The CDR3 is made up of 15 amino acids. The CDR3 region has the DNA TGTGCCAGCAGCGTAGTCACAGGGGCACCCAATGAGCAGTTCTTC. This encodes CASSVVTGAPNEQFF.

This clone came up a few times. This sequence joins TRBV2 and TRBJ2-3, with no clear D. CDR1 and CDR2 from the germline V gene are SNHLY and FYNNEI. Trimming left V 5 bases short and J 4 bases short, with 10 bases between. The CDR3 has 13 amino acids. The DNA of the CDR3 is TGTGCCAGCAGTTTCGCTATAGCAGATACGCAGTATTTT. Encoded protein: CASSFAIADTQYF.